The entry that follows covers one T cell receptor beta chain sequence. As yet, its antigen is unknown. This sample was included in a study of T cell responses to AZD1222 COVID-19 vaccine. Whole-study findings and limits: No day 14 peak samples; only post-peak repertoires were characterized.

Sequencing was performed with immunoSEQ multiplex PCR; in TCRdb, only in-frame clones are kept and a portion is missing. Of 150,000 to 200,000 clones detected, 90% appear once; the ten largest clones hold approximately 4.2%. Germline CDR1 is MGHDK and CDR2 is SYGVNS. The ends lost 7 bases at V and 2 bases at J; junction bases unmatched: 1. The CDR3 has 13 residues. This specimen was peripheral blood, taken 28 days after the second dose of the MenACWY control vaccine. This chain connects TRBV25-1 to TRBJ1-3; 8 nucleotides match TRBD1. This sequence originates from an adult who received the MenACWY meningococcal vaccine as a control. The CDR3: CASMTGAGNTIYF. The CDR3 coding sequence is TGTGCCAGCATGACAGGGGCTGGAAACACCATATATTTT.